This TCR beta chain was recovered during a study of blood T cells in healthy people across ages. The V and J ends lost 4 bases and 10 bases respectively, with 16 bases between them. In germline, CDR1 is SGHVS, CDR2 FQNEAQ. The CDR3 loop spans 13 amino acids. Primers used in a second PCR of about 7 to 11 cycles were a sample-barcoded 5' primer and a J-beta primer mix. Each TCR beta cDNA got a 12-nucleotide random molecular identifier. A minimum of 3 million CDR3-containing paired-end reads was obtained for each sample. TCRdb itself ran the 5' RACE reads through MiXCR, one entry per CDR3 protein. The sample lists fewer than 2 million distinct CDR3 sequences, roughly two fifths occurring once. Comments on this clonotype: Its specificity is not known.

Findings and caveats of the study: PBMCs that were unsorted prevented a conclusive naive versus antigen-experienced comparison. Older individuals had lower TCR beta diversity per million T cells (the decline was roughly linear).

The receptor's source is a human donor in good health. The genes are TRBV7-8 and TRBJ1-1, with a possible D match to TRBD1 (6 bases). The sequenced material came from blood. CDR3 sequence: CASSSPRRGAAFF. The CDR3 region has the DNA TGTGCCAGCAGCTCCCCAAGGCGGGGGGCAGCTTTCTTT.